What follows are 29 T cell receptor beta chains derived from one specimen sequenced in a study of blood T cell repertoires in COVID-19. The data were produced by immunoSEQ multiplex PCR, yet TCRdb's version contains in-frame clones alone and is incomplete. The table lists more than 85,000 clones, roughly 85% of them singletons, with about 20% in the top ten. The specimen was peripheral blood. These receptors all stem from a woman between 55 and 75 years old with acute or convalescent COVID-19.

The chain couples TRBV18 to TRBJ2-4; a weak D match, TRBD1 (5 bases). The CDR3 runs 13 residues. V lost 8 bases to trimming and J lost 6 bases, with 14 bases between them. Germline CDR1 and CDR2: KGHSH and LQKENI. The CDR3 protein is CASTDSLGNIQYF. The CDR3 DNA sequence: TGTGCCAGCACTGACAGTTTAGGAAACATTCAGTACTTC.

The CDR3 loop is CASSVGGRRGTGELFF. The DNA of the CDR3 is TGTGCCAGCAGCGTAGGGGGTAGGAGGGGCACCGGGGAGCTGTTTTTT. The chain combines TRBV9 with TRBJ2-2; D is perhaps TRBD2 (6 bases). This CDR3 has 16 residues. Germline values: CDR1 SGDLS, CDR2 YYNGEE. Trimming cost V 0 bases and J 4 bases, with 13 bases left between them.

The J gene is TRBJ1-2, the V gene TRBV5-1; perhaps TRBD1 as D (6 bases). The CDR3 runs 14 residues. Germline CDR1 SGHRS, CDR2 YFSETQ. V gave up 2 bases and J gave up 3 bases, with 11 bases separating them. CDR3 sequence reads: CASSFGAGDYGYTF. CDR3 bases: TGCGCCAGCAGCTTTGGAGCAGGGGACTATGGCTACACCTTC.

J is TRBJ1-5 and V is TRBV6-5; no clear D gene. There are 14 residues in the CDR3. CDR1 is MNHEY, CDR2 SVGAGI, per germline. Trimming removed 6 bases from V and 0 bases from J, with 9 bases in between. The DNA of the CDR3 is TGTGCCAGCAGAGCTCATTATAGCAATCAGCCCCAGCATTTT. This gives the protein CASRAHYSNQPQHF.

CDR3 bases: TGTGCCAGTAGTATTCCCCCAGGGGTCGGCTATGGCTACACCTTC. Protein sequence: CASSIPPGVGYGYTF. This rearrangement joins TRBV19 to TRBJ1-2; D may be TRBD1 (6 bases). The V end lost 3 bases, the J end lost 4 bases, and 15 bases lay between the germline ends. Germline V gene sequence: CDR1 LNHDA, CDR2 SQIVND (reference sequence). This CDR3 is 15 amino acids long.

This clone came up a few times. The V gene is TRBV18, the J gene TRBJ1-2; TRBD1 aligns across 8 bases. V dropped 2 bases and J dropped 8; count of bases not matched to a gene: 10. The CDR3 is 15 residues long. CDR1 is KGHSH, CDR2 LQKENI, per germline. Here the CDR3 DNA reads TGTGCCAGCTCACCAGAAGGACAGGGATTTATAGGCTACACCTTC. This sequence encodes CASSPEGQGFIGYTF.

The chain joins TRBV20-1 to TRBJ1-6; no definite D call. The germline CDR1 and CDR2 sequences are DFQATT and SNEGSKA (reference sequence). Deletions cut 6 bases from V and 10 bases from J, with 10 bases between. The length of the CDR3 is 11 residues. In DNA, the CDR3 is TGCAGTGCCCCCCTAGGCTCACCCCTCCACTTT. Its translation: CSAPLGSPLHF.

This chain uses TRBV23-1 with TRBJ2-7; D uncertain. TRBV23-1 belongs to the ORF category, with a function that is uncertain. V was cut by 3 bases and J by 3 bases, with 12 bases left in between. The CDR3 extends over 14 amino acids. The DNA for the CDR3 is TGCGCCAGCAGTCACGAGTCGTTACTCTACGAGCAGTACTTC. This sequence encodes CASSHESLLYEQYF.

This clone is a singleton in its sample. This rearrangement joins TRBV7-2 to TRBJ2-7, with 9 positions matching TRBD2. Trimming took 2 bases from V and 3 from J; bases not matched to a gene: 2. Looked up from germline, CDR1 is SGHTA and CDR2 is FQGNSA. This CDR3 comprises 14 residues. CDR3 bases: TGTGCCAGCAGCTTACAAGCGGGAGGCTACGAGCAGTACTTC. Translation: CASSLQAGGYEQYF.

The gene calls are TRBV7-8 and TRBJ2-7, with a possible D match to TRBD2 (5 bases). The V end lost 1 base, the J end lost 3 bases, and 22 bases lay between the germline ends. Germline V lookup: CDR1 SGHVS, CDR2 FQNEAQ. The CDR3 extends over 18 amino acids. The CDR3 nucleotides are TGTGCCAGCAGCTTAGAAGCCGACTATACGTTGACAAACTACGAGCAGTACTTC. Amino acid sequence: CASSLEADYTLTNYEQYF.

This chain connects TRBV18 to TRBJ2-1; 14 bases are shared with TRBD2. CDR1 is KGHSH, CDR2 LQKENI, per germline. V shed 4 bases and J 0 bases; nucleotides not matched to a gene: 2. The CDR3 loop spans 17 amino acids. CDR3 amino acids: CASSLGLAGVSYNEQFF. In DNA form, the CDR3 reads TGTGCCAGCTCACTGGGACTAGCGGGGGTCTCCTACAATGAGCAGTTCTTC.

The chain carries TRBV28 and TRBJ1-2, with 7 bases that match TRBD1. Per germline, CDR1 MDHEN and CDR2 SYDVKM. This CDR3 is 14 amino acids long. V trimming: 5 bases; J trimming: 5 bases; junction bases outside the gene matches: 8. The CDR3 protein is CASSAPGQLYGYTF. The CDR3 bases are TGTGCCAGCAGTGCACCGGGACAGCTATATGGCTACACCTTC.

In its sample, this clone was seen a few times. The chain is built from TRBV6-5 and TRBJ1-5; 8 bases map to TRBD1. Germline CDR1 is MNHEY and CDR2 is SVGAGI. Trimming removed 6 bases from V and 9 bases from J; junction bases left unmatched: 7. The CDR3 totals 13 residues. The CDR3 reads CASSGDRTRPQHF. The DNA of the CDR3 is TGTGCCAGCAGCGGGGACAGGACTAGGCCCCAGCATTTT.

This chain connects TRBV24-1 to TRBJ2-1; TRBD2 aligns across 8 bases. Germline V gene lookup returns CDR1 KGHDR and CDR2 SFDVKD. With V trimmed by 2 bases and J by 12 bases, 20 bases remained unmatched. This CDR3 is built from 18 residues. The CDR3 is CATSDSSWTSLTTYGQFF. The CDR3, as DNA: TGTGCCACCAGTGATTCTTCCTGGACTAGCTTAACAACTTATGGGCAGTTCTTC.

J is TRBJ2-5 and V is TRBV27; a possible D gene is TRBD2 (5 bases). CDR3 length equals 11 residues. Trimming shortened V by 2 bases and J by 7 bases, and 5 bases separated the two germline ends. CDR1 and CDR2 from the germline V gene are MNHEY and SMNVEV (reference sequence). CDR3 sequence reads: CASSLEGTQYF. As DNA, the CDR3 is TGTGCCAGCAGTTTAGAGGGGACCCAGTACTTC.

This clone was detected only once. This chain links TRBV18 with TRBJ1-1, with 8 positions matching TRBD1. V was clipped by 1 base and J by 4 bases; unmatched bases: 2. Per the germline V gene, CDR1 is KGHSH and CDR2 is LQKENI. The CDR3 sequence is 14 residues long. This chain's CDR3 is CASSPQQGGTEAFF. For the CDR3, the DNA is TGTGCCAGCTCACCACAACAGGGGGGCACTGAAGCTTTCTTT.

The rearrangement joins TRBV5-1 to TRBJ1-4; unclear D gene. The V end lost 3 bases, the J end lost 7 bases, and 13 bases lay between the germline ends. Germline V gene sequence: CDR1 SGHRS, CDR2 YFSETQ. This CDR3 spans 14 amino acids. The chain's CDR3 is CASSWTPGGEKLFF. DNA of the CDR3: TGCGCCAGCAGCTGGACCCCGGGAGGTGAAAAACTGTTTTTT.

This rearrangement joins TRBV3-1 (or the pseudogene TRBV3-2) to TRBJ2-1, with 12 positions matching TRBD2. Trimming cost V 3 bases and J 6 bases; bases outside gene matches: 3. Germline CDR1 and CDR2: LGHDT and YNNKEL (reference sequence). The CDR3 contains 15 residues. This CDR3 is CASSHRLAGANEQFF. Written as DNA, the CDR3 is TGTGCCAGCAGCCATAGACTAGCGGGAGCCAATGAGCAGTTCTTC.

The V and J genes are TRBV18 and TRBJ2-7, with 7 bases that match TRBD1. The junction had 8 bases not matched to a gene; V was cut back by 3 bases and J by 6 bases. Germline values: CDR1 KGHSH, CDR2 LQKENI. The CDR3 runs 14 residues. The CDR3 nucleotides read TGTGCCAGCTCACCGAGTCGGACAGGCCTCGAGCAGTACTTC. Amino acids: CASSPSRTGLEQYF.

This clone was detected once. The chain links TRBV11-3 to TRBJ2-1; 7 bases map to TRBD1. Germline lookup yields CDR1 SGHNT and CDR2 YENEEA. The CDR3 length is 12 residues. With V trimmed by 4 bases and J by 7 bases, 1 base remained unmatched. The CDR3, as DNA: TGTGCCAGCAGCTCACAGGGGAATGAGCAGTTCTTC. Protein: CASSSQGNEQFF.

The rearrangement uses TRBV7-2 and TRBJ1-2, with D maybe TRBD1 (5 bases). The V end was cut by 5 bases, the J end by 1 base, with 11 bases between. The CDR3 covers 14 residues. Germline assignment: CDR1 SGHTA and CDR2 FQGNSA. This chain's CDR3 is CASSIKTDNYGYTF. The CDR3 nucleotides are TGTGCCAGCAGCATAAAGACAGATAACTATGGCTACACCTTC.

This chain joins TRBV5-6 and TRBJ2-5, with D maybe TRBD1 (5 bases). The germline gives CDR1 SGHDT, CDR2 YYEEEE. Deletions cut 0 bases from V and 5 bases from J, with 17 bases between. The CDR3 covers 16 residues. The CDR3 region is CASSLAGLGAPETQYF. For the CDR3, the DNA is TGTGCCAGCAGCTTGGCCGGTCTTGGGGCTCCCGAGACCCAGTACTTC.

The chain is built from TRBV3-1 (or the pseudogene TRBV3-2) and TRBJ1-5, with TRBD1 as a possible D gene (5 bases). From germline, CDR1 is LGHDT and CDR2 YNNKEL (reference sequence). This CDR3 spans 14 amino acids. V was clipped by 0 bases and J by 11 bases, with 14 bases between them. The CDR3 region has the DNA TGTGCCAGCAGCCAAGATAGGGGCACGGGAGCCCAGCATTTT. This translates into CASSQDRGTGAQHF.

The V call is TRBV10-3, the J call TRBJ2-7; weak D call: TRBD1 (5 bases). Germline V gene data show CDR1 as ENHRY and CDR2 as SYGVKD. Trimming stripped 7 bases from V and 5 bases from J, with 12 bases between. There are 12 residues in the CDR3. The CDR3 DNA reads as TGTGCCATCATGGGCTGGGGCAACGAGCAGTACTTC. Translated: CAIMGWGNEQYF.

The CDR3 nucleotides read TGTGCCAGCACACCACTACAGGGCGAGTATGGCTACACCTTC. It codes for CASTPLQGEYGYTF. This rearrangement joins TRBV5-5 to TRBJ1-2, with TRBD1 as a possible D gene (6 bases). The CDR3 runs to 14 residues. Trimming stripped 6 bases from V and 5 bases from J, with 17 bases between. Looked up from germline, CDR1 is SGHKS and CDR2 is YYEKEE (reference sequence). Looking up the rest from reference TRBV5-5 and TRBJ1-2 gives the full variable domain: DAGVTQSPTHLIKTRGQQVTLRCSPISGHKSVSWYQQVLGQGPQFIFQYYEKEERGRGNFPDRFSARQFPNYSSELNVNALLLGDSALYLCASTPLQGEYGYTFGSGTRLTVV.

The V gene is TRBV19, the J gene TRBJ1-1; tentative D call: TRBD1 (6 bases). Germline values: CDR1 LNHDA, CDR2 SQIVND (reference sequence). The CDR3 loop spans 14 amino acids. V dropped 6 bases and J dropped 4 bases, with 15 bases sitting between them. CDR3 region: CASRPQGLVTEAFF. The CDR3 nucleotides read TGTGCCAGTAGGCCACAGGGATTGGTCACTGAAGCTTTCTTT.

The chain employs TRBV6-5 and TRBJ1-2, with 11 bases fitting TRBD1. V dropped 7 bases and J dropped 9; count of bases not matched to a gene: 7. Looked up from germline, CDR1 is MNHEY and CDR2 is SVGAGI. The CDR3 extends over 13 amino acids. This CDR3 is CASKRDRGESYTF. The CDR3 region has the DNA TGTGCCAGCAAGCGGGACAGGGGGGAAAGCTACACCTTC.

The V and J genes are TRBV18 and TRBJ2-7; possibly TRBD2 for D (6 bases). The CDR3 contains 14 residues. Germline V gene sequence: CDR1 KGHSH, CDR2 LQKENI. The ends were cut back, 0 bases at V and 7 bases at J, with 13 bases in the middle. The CDR3 DNA sequence: TGTGCCAGCTCACCACCCGTGGAGGGGAGGGAGCAGTACTTC. It is translated as CASSPPVEGREQYF.

The rearrangement links TRBV3-1 (or the pseudogene TRBV3-2) to TRBJ1-1; D is possibly TRBD1 (6 bases). The V gene lost 2 bases and the J gene lost 7 bases, with 11 bases spanning the gap. This CDR3 is 13 amino acids long. Per the germline V gene, CDR1 is LGHDT and CDR2 is YNNKEL (reference sequence). The CDR3 bases are TGTGCCAGCAGCCAAAGTTGGGGGCTTGAAGCTTTCTTT. This codes for CASSQSWGLEAFF.